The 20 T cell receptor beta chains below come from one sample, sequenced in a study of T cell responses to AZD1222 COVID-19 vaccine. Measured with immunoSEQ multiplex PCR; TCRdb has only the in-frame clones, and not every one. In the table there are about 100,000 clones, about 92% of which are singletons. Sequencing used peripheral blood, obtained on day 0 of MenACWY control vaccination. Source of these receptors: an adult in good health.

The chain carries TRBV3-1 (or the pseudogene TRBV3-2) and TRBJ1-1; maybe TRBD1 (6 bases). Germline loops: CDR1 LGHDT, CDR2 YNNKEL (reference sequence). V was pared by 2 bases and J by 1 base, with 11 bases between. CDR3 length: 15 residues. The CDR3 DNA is TGTGCCAGCAGCCAATCTAAACAGGGGAACACTGAAGCTTTCTTT. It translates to CASSQSKQGNTEAFF.

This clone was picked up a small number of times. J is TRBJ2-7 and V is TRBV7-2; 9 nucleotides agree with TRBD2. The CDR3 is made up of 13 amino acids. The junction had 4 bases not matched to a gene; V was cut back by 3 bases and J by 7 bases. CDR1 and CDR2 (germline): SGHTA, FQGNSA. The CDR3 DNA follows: TGTGCCAGCAGCTTGCGGGGGGGCTATGAGCAGTACTTC. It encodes CASSLRGGYEQYF. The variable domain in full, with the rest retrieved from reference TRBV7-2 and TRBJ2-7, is GAGVSQSPSNKVTEKGKDVELRCDPISGHTALYWYRQSLGQGLEFLIYFQGNSAPDKSGLPSDRFSAERTGGSVSTLTIQRTQQEDSAVYLCASSLRGGYEQYFGPGTRLTVT.

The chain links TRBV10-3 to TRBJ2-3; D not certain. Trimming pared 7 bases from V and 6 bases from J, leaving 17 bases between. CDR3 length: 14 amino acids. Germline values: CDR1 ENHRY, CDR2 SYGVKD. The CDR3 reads CAITPGLGRDTQYF. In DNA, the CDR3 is TGTGCCATCACCCCCGGGCTAGGGCGCGATACGCAGTATTTT.

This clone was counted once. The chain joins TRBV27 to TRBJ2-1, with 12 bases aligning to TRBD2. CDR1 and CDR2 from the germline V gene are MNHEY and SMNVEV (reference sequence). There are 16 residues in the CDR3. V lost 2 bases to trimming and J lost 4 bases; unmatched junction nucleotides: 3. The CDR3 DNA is TGTGCCAGCAGTTTAACTAGCGGGGGGATATACAATGAGCAGTTCTTC. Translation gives CASSLTSGGIYNEQFF.

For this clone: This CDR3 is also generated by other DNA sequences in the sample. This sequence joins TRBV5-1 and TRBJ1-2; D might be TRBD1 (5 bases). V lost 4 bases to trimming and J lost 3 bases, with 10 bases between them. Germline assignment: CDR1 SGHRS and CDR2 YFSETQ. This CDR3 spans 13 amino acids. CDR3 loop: CASSVDRDYGYTF. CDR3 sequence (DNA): TGCGCCAGCAGCGTTGACAGAGACTATGGCTACACCTTC.

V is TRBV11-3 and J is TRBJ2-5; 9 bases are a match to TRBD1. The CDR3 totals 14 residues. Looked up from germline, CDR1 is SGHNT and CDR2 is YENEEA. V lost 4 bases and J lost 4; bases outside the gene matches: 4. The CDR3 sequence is CASSSGTGRETQYF. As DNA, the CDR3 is TGTGCCAGCAGCTCGGGGACAGGGAGAGAGACCCAGTACTTC.

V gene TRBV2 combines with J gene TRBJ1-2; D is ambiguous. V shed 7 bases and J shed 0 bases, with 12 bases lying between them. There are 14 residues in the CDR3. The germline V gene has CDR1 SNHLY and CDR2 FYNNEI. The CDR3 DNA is TGTGCCAGCATCCAAGCCGGTGCTAACTATGGCTACACCTTC. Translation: CASIQAGANYGYTF.

The CDR3, as DNA: TGCGCCAGCAGCTGGACAGGAGACTCTTCGATGGAGCAGTACTTC. It is translated as CASSWTGDSSMEQYF. The rearrangement uses TRBV5-1 and TRBJ2-7, with 7 bases that match TRBD1. The germline V gene encodes CDR1 SGHRS and CDR2 YFSETQ. This CDR3 comprises 15 residues. V shed 3 bases, J shed 7 bases, and the junction held 13 bases outside the gene matches.

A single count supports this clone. For the CDR3, the DNA is TGTGCCAGCAGTGCCGGGATCGGCTCCGAGCAGTACTTC. Translating it yields CASSAGIGSEQYF. The chain employs TRBV27 and TRBJ2-7; possibly TRBD2 for D (5 bases). V was clipped by 5 bases and J by 6 bases, with 14 bases between them. This CDR3 comprises 13 residues. Per germline, CDR1 MNHEY and CDR2 SMNVEV (reference sequence).

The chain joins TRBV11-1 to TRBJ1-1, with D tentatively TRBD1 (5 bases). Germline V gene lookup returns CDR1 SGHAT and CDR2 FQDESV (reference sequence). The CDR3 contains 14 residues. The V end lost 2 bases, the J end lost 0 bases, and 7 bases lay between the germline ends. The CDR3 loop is CASSLQGMNTEAFF. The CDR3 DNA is TGTGCCAGCAGCTTACAGGGAATGAACACTGAAGCTTTCTTT.

CDR3 coding DNA: TGTGCCAGCACGGCCCGCAAGGGGATTGACACTGAAGCTTTCTTT. The encoded protein is CASTARKGIDTEAFF. V usage is TRBV27 and J usage is TRBJ1-1, with D possibly TRBD1 on 5 matching bases. CDR1 and CDR2 (germline): MNHEY, SMNVEV (reference sequence). The V gene lost 7 bases and the J gene lost 3 bases, with 18 bases spanning the gap. This CDR3 has 15 residues.

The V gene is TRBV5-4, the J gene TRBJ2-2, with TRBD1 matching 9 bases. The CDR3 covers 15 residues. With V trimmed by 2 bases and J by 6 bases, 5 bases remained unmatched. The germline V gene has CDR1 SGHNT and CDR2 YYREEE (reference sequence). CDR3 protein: CASSFGTGRAGELFF. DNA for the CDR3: TGTGCCAGCAGCTTCGGGACAGGGAGGGCCGGGGAGCTGTTTTTT.

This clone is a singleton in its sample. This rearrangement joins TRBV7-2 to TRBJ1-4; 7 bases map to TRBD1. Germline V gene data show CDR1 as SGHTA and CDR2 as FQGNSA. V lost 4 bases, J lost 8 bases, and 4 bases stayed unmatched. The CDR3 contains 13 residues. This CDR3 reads CASSSKTGEKLFF. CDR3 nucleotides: TGTGCCAGCAGCTCCAAGACAGGGGAAAAACTGTTTTTT. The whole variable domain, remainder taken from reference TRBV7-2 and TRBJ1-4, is GAGVSQSPSNKVTEKGKDVELRCDPISGHTALYWYRQSLGQGLEFLIYFQGNSAPDKSGLPSDRFSAERTGGSVSTLTIQRTQQEDSAVYLCASSSKTGEKLFFGSGTQLSVL.

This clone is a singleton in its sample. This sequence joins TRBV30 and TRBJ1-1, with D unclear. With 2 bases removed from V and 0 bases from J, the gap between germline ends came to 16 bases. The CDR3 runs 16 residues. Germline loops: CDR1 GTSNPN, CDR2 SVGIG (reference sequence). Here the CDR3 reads CAWSWSVGRVNTEAFF. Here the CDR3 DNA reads TGTGCCTGGAGTTGGTCGGTCGGCAGAGTGAACACTGAAGCTTTCTTT. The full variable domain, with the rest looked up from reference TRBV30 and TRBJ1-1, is SQTIHQWPATLVQPVGSPLSLECTVEGTSNPNLYWYRQAAGRGLQLLFYSVGIGQISSEVPQNLSASRPQDRQFILSSKKLLLSDSGFYLCAWSWSVGRVNTEAFFGQGTRLTVV.

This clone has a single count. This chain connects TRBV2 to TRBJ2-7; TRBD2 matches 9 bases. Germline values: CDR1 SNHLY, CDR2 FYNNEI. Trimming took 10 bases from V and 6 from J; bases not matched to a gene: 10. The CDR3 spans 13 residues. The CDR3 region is CATRGGGSPEQYF. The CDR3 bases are TGTGCCACGCGGGGGGGAGGGAGCCCCGAGCAGTACTTC.

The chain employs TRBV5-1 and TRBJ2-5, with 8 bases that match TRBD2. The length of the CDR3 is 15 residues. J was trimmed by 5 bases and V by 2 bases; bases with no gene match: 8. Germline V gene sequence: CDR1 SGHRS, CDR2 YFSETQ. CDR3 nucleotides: TGCGCCAGCAGCTTACAAGGGACTAGTATGGAGACCCAGTACTTC. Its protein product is CASSLQGTSMETQYF. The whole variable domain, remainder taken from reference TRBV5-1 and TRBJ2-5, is KAGVTQTPRYLIKTRGQQVTLSCSPISGHRSVSWYQQTPGQGLQFLFEYFSETQRNKGNFPGRFSGRQFSNSRSEMNVSTLELGDSALYLCASSLQGTSMETQYFGPGTRLLVL.

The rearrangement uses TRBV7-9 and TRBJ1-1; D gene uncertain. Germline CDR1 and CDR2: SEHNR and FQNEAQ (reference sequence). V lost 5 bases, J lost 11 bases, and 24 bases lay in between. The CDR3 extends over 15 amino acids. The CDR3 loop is CASSRFLRADDMAFF. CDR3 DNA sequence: TGTGCCAGCAGCCGTTTCCTACGGGCCGACGATATGGCTTTCTTT.

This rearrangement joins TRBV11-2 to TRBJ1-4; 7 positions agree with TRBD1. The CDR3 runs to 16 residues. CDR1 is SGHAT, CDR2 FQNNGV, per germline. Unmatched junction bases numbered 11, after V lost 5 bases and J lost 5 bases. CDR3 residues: CASSHILTGINEKLFF. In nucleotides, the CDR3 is TGTGCCAGCAGCCATATTCTGACAGGGATAAATGAAAAACTGTTTTTT.

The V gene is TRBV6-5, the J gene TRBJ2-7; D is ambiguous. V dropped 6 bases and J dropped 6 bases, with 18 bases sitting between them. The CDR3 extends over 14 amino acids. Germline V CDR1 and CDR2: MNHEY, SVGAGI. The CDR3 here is CASRRRRIGGEQYF. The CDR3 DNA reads TGTGCCAGCAGGAGGCGGCGGATTGGTGGCGAGCAGTACTTC.

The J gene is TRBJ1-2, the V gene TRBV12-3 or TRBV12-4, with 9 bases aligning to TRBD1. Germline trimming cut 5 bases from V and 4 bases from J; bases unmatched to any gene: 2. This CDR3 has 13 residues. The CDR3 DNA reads TGTGCCAGCAGTCTACAGGGGGCCTATGGCTACACCTTC. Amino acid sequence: CASSLQGAYGYTF.